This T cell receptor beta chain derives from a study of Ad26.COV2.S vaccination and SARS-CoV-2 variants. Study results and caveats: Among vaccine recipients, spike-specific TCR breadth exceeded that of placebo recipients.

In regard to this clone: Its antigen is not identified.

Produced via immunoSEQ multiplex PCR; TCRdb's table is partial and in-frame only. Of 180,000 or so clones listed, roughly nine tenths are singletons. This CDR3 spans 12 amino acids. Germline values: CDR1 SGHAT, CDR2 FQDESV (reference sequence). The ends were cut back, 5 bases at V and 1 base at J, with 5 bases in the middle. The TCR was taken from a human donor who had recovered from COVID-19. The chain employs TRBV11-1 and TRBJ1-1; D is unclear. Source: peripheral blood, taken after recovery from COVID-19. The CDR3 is CASSLTNTEAFF. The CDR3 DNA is TGTGCCAGCAGCCTAACGAACACTGAAGCTTTCTTT.